This section outlines one TCR beta chain sequence together with its context. What it binds is unknown. The CDR3 consists of 14 residues. CDR1 is DFQATT and CDR2 is SNEGSKA in the germline V gene (reference sequence). V lost 0 bases, J lost 3 bases, and 5 bases stayed unmatched. The data belong to a study of T cell repertoires in cytomegalovirus infection. The study, taken as a whole, reports: People with CMV and the relevant HLA were identified by cumulative public TCR beta family frequency.

TCRdb passed the reads through MiXCR, listing each CDR3 protein once. The table includes roughly 640,000 distinct CDR3 sequences, roughly 24% detected once. The gene calls are TRBV20-1 and TRBJ2-7, with TRBD2 matching 7 bases. Sequencing input: CD8+ T cells from PBMCs. This receptor was taken from a human donor in good health (CMV status not recorded). Some clones in this sample may be carry-over from other donors' samples. The CDR3 coding sequence is TGCAGTGCTAGAGATCGCAGGACTAGCTACGAGCAGTACGTC. Residues: CSARDRRTSYEQYV.